The rows below give T cell receptor beta chains drawn from one sample of a study of blood T cell repertoires in COVID-19. Produced via immunoSEQ multiplex PCR; TCRdb's table is partial and in-frame only. This table holds 50,000 to 65,000 clones, about 91% found once. Specimen: peripheral blood. Receptors were obtained from a man aged 50-60 years with acute or convalescent COVID-19. The CDR3 runs from the conserved cysteine through the conserved F or W. A D gene is named only where the DNA matches it firmly. Clone size is stated in some rows and not others, as once, few, many or a class when expanded.

>TRBV19|once|TRBJ1-5|NA
TGTGCCAGTAGTATACCCGGAGATCAGCCCCAGCATTTT
CASSIPGDQPQHF
>TRBV3-1/TRBV3-2|once|TRBJ2-3|TRBD2
TGTGCCAGCAGCAAAGGGCTAGCGGGGGGTAGGATCACAGATACGCAGTATTTT
CASSKGLAGGRITDTQYF
>TRBV24-1|NA|TRBJ2-7|NA
TGTGCCACCAGTCCCTCCTCTGCGACTAAATCCTACGAGCAGTACTTC
CATSPSSATKSYEQYF
>TRBV9|once|TRBJ1-2|NA
TGTGCCAGCAGCGTTCGCTCGACAGGAAACTATGGCTACACCTTC
CASSVRSTGNYGYTF
>TRBV5-1|once|TRBJ2-7|TRBD2
TGCGCCAGCAGCATGACTAGCGGGGTGTCCTACGAGCAGTACTTC
CASSMTSGVSYEQYF
>TRBV24-1|NA|TRBJ2-7|NA
TGTGCCACCAGTGGAACCGGCAGGGACTCCTACGAGCAGTACTTC
CATSGTGRDSYEQYF
>TRBV7-9|NA|TRBJ1-2|NA
TGTGCCAGCAGCTGGGAGGGAAAGGGTGGCTACACCTTC
CASSWEGKGGYTF
>TRBV7-9|NA|TRBJ2-7|TRBD1
TGTGCCAGCAGTTCCGGGACAGGACTCTACGAGCAGTACTTC
CASSSGTGLYEQYF
>TRBV3-1/TRBV3-2|NA|TRBJ2-2|TRBD2
TGTGCCAGCAGCCCCAGGCTAGCGGGGTCCGGGGAGCTGTTTTTT
CASSPRLAGSGELFF
>TRBV15|few|TRBJ1-6|TRBD1
TGTGCCACCAGCGGAGACAGGGTTGGCTCACCCCTCCACTTT
CATSGDRVGSPLHF
>TRBV11-2|NA|TRBJ2-5|TRBD2
TGTGCCAGCAGTCGGACTAGCGGGGGAGAGACCCAGTACTTC
CASSRTSGGETQYF
>TRBV9|NA|TRBJ2-7|NA
TGTGCCAGCAGCCCCCCCGCAGGGGCTGCGAGCGAGCAGTACTTC
CASSPPAGAASEQYF
>TRBV6-4|NA|TRBJ1-1|NA
TGTGCCAGCAGTGTAGCTTTCAAAATTTCATGGCTTTCAGGGTGCGCTGAAGCTTTCTTT
CASSVAFKISWLSGCAEAFF
>TRBV5-1|NA|TRBJ1-3|TRBD1
TGCGCCAGCAGCCTATCAGGGGGATCTGGAAACACCATATATTTT
CASSLSGGSGNTIYF
>TRBV3-1/TRBV3-2|once|TRBJ1-6|TRBD1
TGTGCCAGCAGCCAGACAGGGAATTCACCCCTCCACTTT
CASSQTGNSPLHF
>TRBV10-3|NA|TRBJ1-1|NA
TGTGCCAGCTCTTCGGGGACTGAAGCTTTCTTT
CASSSGTEAFF
>TRBV6-5|NA|TRBJ2-7|TRBD1
TGTGCCAGCAGTTACTCCGGGACAGGGAACTACGAGCAGTACTTC
CASSYSGTGNYEQYF
>TRBV6-5|once|TRBJ1-1|TRBD1
TGTGCCAGCAGGTACGCACAGGGGGCACCGAACACTGAAGCTTTCTTT
CASRYAQGAPNTEAFF
>TRBV2|NA|TRBJ2-5|NA
TGTGCCAGCAGTGACTGGAGGTACCAAGAGACCCAGTACTTC
CASSDWRYQETQYF
>TRBV5-4|NA|TRBJ2-5|NA
TGTGCCAGCAGCCTGGAGGGGGAGACCCAGTACTTC
CASSLEGETQYF
>TRBV19|few|TRBJ1-4|TRBD1
TGTGCCAGTAGTGCAGGGGGCACAACTAATGAAAAACTGTTTTTT
CASSAGGTTNEKLFF
>TRBV21-1|NA|TRBJ2-2|NA
TGTGCCAGCCCTAGAAAGGCTAGCGGGGGGGCCGACACCGGGGAGCTGTTTTTT
CASPRKASGGADTGELFF
>TRBV30|NA|TRBJ1-5|NA
TGTGCCTGGAGTCTTAAGGGACTCTACAATCAGCCCCAGCATTTT
CAWSLKGLYNQPQHF